This T cell receptor beta chain is drawn from a study of T cell changes during pregnancy in multiple sclerosis. Comment on this clone: An end of the junction does not agree with germline; a read error may underlie this.

CDR3 length: 9 amino acids. In germline, CDR1 is DFQATT, CDR2 SNEGSKA (reference sequence). Method: immunoSEQ multiplex PCR; TCRdb's copy keeps in-frame clones and lacks some. This sample has around 50,000 clones, with approximately 87% found just once. This chain links TRBV20-1 with TRBJ1-2; possibly TRBD1 for D (6 bases). This clonotype was obtained from a human donor whose cells served as feeder cells for cultures in a pregnancy study. Sequenced material: peripheral blood from another person, used as feeder cells. CDR3 DNA: TGCAGTGCTGAGAGGGGGGCGAACTTC. This gives the protein CSAERGANF.